This entry concerns a single T cell receptor beta chain. The ends were cut back, 6 bases at V and 1 base at J, with 13 bases in the middle. The germline gives CDR1 SGHTA, CDR2 FQGNSA. The CDR3 sequence is 15 residues long. This entry comes from a study of blood T cells in healthy people across ages. With a J-beta primer mix and a sample-barcoded 5' primer, a second PCR ran roughly 6 to 11 cycles. Each CDR3 protein gets one entry after TCRdb re-called the 5' RACE reads with MiXCR. The sample holds about 640,000 distinct CDR3 sequences, under 65% seen once. The rearrangement uses TRBV7-2 and TRBJ2-1, with D hard to call. Material for sequencing was blood. The clonotype originates from a man aged 55 to 70 in good health. CDR3 sequence reads: CASRPMGASYNEQFF. Here the CDR3 DNA reads TGTGCCAGCAGGCCGATGGGTGCGTCCTACAATGAGCAGTTCTTC.